This section outlines one T cell receptor (beta chain) sequence together with its context. The target antigen is unknown. The source of the sample is a study of T cells after yellow fever vaccination. TCRdb fed the 5' RACE reads into MiXCR, producing one record per CDR3 protein. Of 550,000 or so distinct CDR3 sequences in the sample, under 25% are singletons; the top ten hold 14%. The V gene's germline CDR1 is SGHRS and CDR2 YFSETQ. CDR3 length: 13 amino acids. Study-wide findings and caveats: Booster sampling recovered most clones from primary vaccination (96% CD4, approximately 88% CD8). The CD4 and CD8 compartments had a small share of their clonotypes in common.

The chain uses TRBV5-1 and TRBJ2-1; 12 bases map to TRBD1. Sequenced material: PBMCs, taken 15 days after the yellow fever booster vaccination. The sequence came from a man younger than 45 who received the YFV17D yellow fever vaccine. The chain's CDR3 is CASRGQGAVEQFF. For the CDR3, the DNA is TGCGCGTCTAGGGGACAGGGGGCCGTTGAGCAGTTCTTC.